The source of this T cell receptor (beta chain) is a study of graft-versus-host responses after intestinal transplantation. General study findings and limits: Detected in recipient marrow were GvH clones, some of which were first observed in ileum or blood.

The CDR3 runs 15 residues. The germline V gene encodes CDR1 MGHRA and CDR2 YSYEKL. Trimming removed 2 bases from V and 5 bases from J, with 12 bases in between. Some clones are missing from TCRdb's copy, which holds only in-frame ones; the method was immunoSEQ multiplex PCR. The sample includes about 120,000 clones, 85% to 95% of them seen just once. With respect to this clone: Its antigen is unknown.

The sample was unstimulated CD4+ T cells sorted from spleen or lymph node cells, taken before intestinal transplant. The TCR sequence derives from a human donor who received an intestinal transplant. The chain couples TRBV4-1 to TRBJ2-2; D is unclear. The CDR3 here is CASSQSVSGTGELFF. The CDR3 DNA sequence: TGCGCCAGCAGCCAAAGCGTTTCGGGTACCGGGGAGCTGTTTTTT.